This TCR beta chain was retrieved from a study of metastatic and nonmetastatic thyroid tumors. Study-level information: Repertoires of blood and of tissue (tumor or nodule) from malignant and benign thyroid patients were compared.

The germline CDR1 and CDR2 sequences are LNHDA and SQIVND (reference sequence). The ends lost 1 base at V and 7 bases at J; junction bases unmatched: 7. The CDR3 length is 15 residues. Treatment of any kind had been given to no patient before thyroid surgery. Using MiXCR, TCRdb reanalyzed the PCR reads. The data show 25,000 to 30,000 clones, with around 15% seen just once and approximately 4.5% held by the top ten. This clonotype was obtained from a female donor with papillary thyroid cancer or a benign thyroid nodule (not recorded which). Some clones in this sample may be carry-over from other donors' samples. Material: blood. The chain employs TRBV19 and TRBJ2-1; 7 nucleotides align to TRBD2. The DNA for the CDR3 is TGTGCCAGTAGTATAGTAACTAGCGCTATGAATGAGCAGTTCTTC. Amino acids: CASSIVTSAMNEQFF.